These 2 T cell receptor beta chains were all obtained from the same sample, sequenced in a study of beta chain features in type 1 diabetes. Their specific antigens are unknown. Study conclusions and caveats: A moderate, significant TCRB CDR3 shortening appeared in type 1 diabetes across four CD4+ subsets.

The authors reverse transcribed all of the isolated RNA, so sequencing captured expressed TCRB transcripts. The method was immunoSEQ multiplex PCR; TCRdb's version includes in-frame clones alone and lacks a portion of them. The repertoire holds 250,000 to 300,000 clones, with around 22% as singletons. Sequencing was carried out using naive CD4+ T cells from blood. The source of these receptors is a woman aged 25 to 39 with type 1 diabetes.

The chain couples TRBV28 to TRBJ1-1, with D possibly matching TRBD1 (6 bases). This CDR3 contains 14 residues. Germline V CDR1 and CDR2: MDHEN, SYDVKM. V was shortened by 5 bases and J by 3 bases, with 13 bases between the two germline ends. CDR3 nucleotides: TGTGCCAGCAGTCAAGGACAGTCGGACACTGAAGCTTTCTTT. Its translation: CASSQGQSDTEAFF.

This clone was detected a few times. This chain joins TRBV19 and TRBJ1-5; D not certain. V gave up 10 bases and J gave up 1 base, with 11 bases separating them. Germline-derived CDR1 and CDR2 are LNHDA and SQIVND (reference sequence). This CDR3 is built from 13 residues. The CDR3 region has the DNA TGTGCCACCGCGGGAAGGAGCAATCAGCCCCAGCATTTT. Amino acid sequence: CATAGRSNQPQHF. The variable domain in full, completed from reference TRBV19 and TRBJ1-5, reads DGGITQSPKYLFRKEGQNVTLSCEQNLNHDAMYWYRQDPGQGLRLIYYSQIVNDFQKGDIAEGYSVSREKKESFPLTVTSAQKNPTAFYLCATAGRSNQPQHFGDGTRLSIL.